This T cell receptor beta chain originates from a study of spatial heterogeneity in lung cancer. Overall study: Fewer alpha-chain than beta-chain sequences were consistently detected.

CDR3 length: 14 amino acids. The V end was cut by 10 bases, the J end by 0 bases, with 13 bases between. Looked up from germline, CDR1 is LNHDA and CDR2 is SQIVND (reference sequence). MiXCR, run by TCRdb on the 5' RACE reads, gives a single entry per CDR3 protein. The profile covers about 26,000 distinct CDR3 sequences, with around 13% appearing a single time and less than 30% taken by the ten largest. This clonotype occurred many times. Stated time point: sample taken at primary tumor resection. Frozen PBMC, nontumor lung or tumor provided whole RNA, which was sequenced unsorted. This TCR came from a female donor with early-stage non-small cell lung cancer. The chain combines TRBV19 with TRBJ1-3; perhaps TRBD1 as D (5 bases). Sequenced material: PBMCs, taken at surgery. CDR3 protein: CATKPQVSGNTIYF. In DNA, the CDR3 is TGTGCCACTAAACCACAGGTCTCTGGAAACACCATATATTTT.